These 5 T cell receptor beta chains were sequenced from one sample in a study of beta chain features in type 1 diabetes. Findings and caveats of the study: Significant though moderate, a shortening of TCRB CDR3s appeared in all four CD4+ subsets of Type 1 diabetes patients.

Every bit of the isolated RNA underwent reverse transcription, so sequencing read expressed TCRB transcripts. Profiled with immunoSEQ multiplex PCR; TCRdb holds only in-frame clones, not every one. The sample includes over 200,000 clones, about a tenth of them seen just once. These receptors lack a known antigen. The material sequenced was naive CD4+ T cells from blood. The origin of the receptors is a man aged 30 to 45 with type 1 diabetes.

The rearrangement joins TRBV5-4 to TRBJ1-6; 9 bases align to TRBD1. CDR3 length: 15 residues. Germline V gene lookup returns CDR1 SGHNT and CDR2 YYREEE (reference sequence). Trimming took 4 bases from V and 7 from J; bases not matched to a gene: 6. The CDR3 is CASSGGQGPNSPLHF. The DNA for the CDR3 is TGTGCCAGCAGCGGTGGACAGGGGCCGAATTCACCCCTCCACTTT. Supplemented by reference TRBV5-4 and TRBJ1-6, the full variable domain reads ETGVTQSPTHLIKTRGQQVTLRCSSQSGHNTVSWYQQALGQGPQFIFQYYREEENGRGNFPPRFSGLQFPNYSSELNVNALELDDSALYLCASSGGQGPNSPLHFGNGTRLTVT.

The chain is built from TRBV5-1 and TRBJ2-1; TRBD2 matches at 10 bases. The CDR3 extends over 16 amino acids. The J segment lost 2 bases and the V segment lost 3 bases, leaving 5 bases of the junction unmatched. Germline values: CDR1 SGHRS, CDR2 YFSETQ. CDR3 DNA: TGCGCCAGCAGCTCTGAAAGCGGGGGGGCCTACAATGAGCAGTTCTTC. Translation: CASSSESGGAYNEQFF.

The V call is TRBV18, the J call TRBJ1-4, with D possibly matching TRBD1 (5 bases). Germline values: CDR1 KGHSH, CDR2 LQKENI. Trimming removed 1 base at V and 2 bases at J, with 5 bases between. This CDR3 is 14 amino acids long. CDR3 sequence reads: CASSPQGTNEKLFF. CDR3 DNA: TGTGCCAGCTCACCACAGGGGACTAATGAAAAACTGTTTTTT.

This clone was observed a few times. The rearrangement uses TRBV7-2 and TRBJ2-7, with D maybe TRBD1 (5 bases). V lost 1 base and J lost 0, with 7 bases in between. CDR1 and CDR2 (germline): SGHTA, FQGNSA. This CDR3 is built from 14 residues. CDR3 in DNA: TGTGCCAGCAGCTTAGACAGGACCTCCTACGAGCAGTACTTC. The encoded protein is CASSLDRTSYEQYF.

The J gene is TRBJ2-3, the V gene TRBV5-1, with TRBD1 as a possible D gene (5 bases). Germline V lookup: CDR1 SGHRS, CDR2 YFSETQ. V was clipped by 0 bases and J by 0 bases, with 11 bases between them. This CDR3 has 16 amino acids. The CDR3 coding sequence is TGCGCCAGCAGCTTGGTAGTGTCAGGGAGCACAGATACGCAGTATTTT. It codes for CASSLVVSGSTDTQYF.